The entry below gives a single T cell receptor (beta chain) sequence along with its context. Antigen specificity is unknown. CDR1 and CDR2 from the germline V gene are SGDLS and YYNGEE. The CDR3 extends over 16 amino acids. The V and J ends lost 0 bases and 0 bases respectively, with 10 bases between them. This record belongs to a study of cytomegalovirus exposure and HLA in healthy donors. Study summary: The 120 or so validation repertoires used a platform that matched the one used for the 500 to 700 first-cohort repertoires, as a later analysis reported. Study-wide findings and caveats: First-cohort TCR clusters were later found to tend to co-occur in the 120 validation repertoires. The listing of 150 to 200 TCR beta chains classed them as cytomegalovirus-associated. Cytomegalovirus status, reportedly, was diagnosed with high specificity and sensitivity by the classifier.

Profiling relied on immunoSEQ multiplex PCR, and the TCRdb table lists in-frame clones only, not all of them. The table records hundreds of thousands of clones, 90% of them present only once. The TCR sequence derives from a woman aged 25 to 45 in good health and CMV-seronegative. Sequenced material: PBMCs. The V gene is TRBV9, the J gene TRBJ2-1; D gene unclear. The CDR3 region has the DNA TGTGCCAGCAGCGTAGCCTCACTGAGCTCCTACAATGAGCAGTTCTTC. Its protein product is CASSVASLSSYNEQFF.